This TCR beta chain came from a study of sequential checkpoint blockade in melanoma. As for the study in general: Arm A got nivolumab then ipilimumab; arm B the reverse, 1:1.

Profiling relied on immunoSEQ multiplex PCR, and the TCRdb table lists in-frame clones only, not all of them. The sample carries roughly 8,400 clones, around 79% recorded once. Treatment denoted: randomized to nivolumab then ipilimumab (arm A) or the reverse (arm B). The receptor was isolated from a human donor with melanoma. The specimen comprised CD8+ T cells sorted from blood (inferred from file names), sampled from a patient given nivolumab and ipilimumab in sequence.

The DNA for the CDR3 is TGTGCCAGCAGTGAGGAGTCGAGCTCCTACGAGCAGTACTTC. Translated, it gives CASSEESSSYEQYF. This chain connects TRBV6-1 to TRBJ2-7, with D unresolved. The germline gives CDR1 MNHNS, CDR2 SASEGT. This CDR3 comprises 14 residues. Between the trimmed V and J ends, which lost 3 bases and 0 bases, there was a span of 9 bases.